These 3 T cell receptor beta chains originate from one sample sequenced in a study of cytomegalovirus exposure and HLA in healthy donors. The PCR contained 60 Vbeta and 13 Jbeta primers. Measured with immunoSEQ multiplex PCR; TCRdb has only the in-frame clones, and not every one. This sample's clone table lists tens of thousands of clones. Sequences were obtained from PBMCs. The receptors stem from a female donor in good health and CMV-seronegative.

This chain joins TRBV27 and TRBJ2-7; 11 nucleotides align to TRBD2. The CDR3 loop spans 16 amino acids. V lost 5 bases, J lost 4 bases, and 10 bases stayed unmatched. Germline CDR1 is MNHEY and CDR2 is SMNVEV (reference sequence). Here the CDR3 DNA reads TGTGCCAGCAGTCCCGTCCAGACTAGCGGGACTTACGAGCAGTACTTC. Amino acid sequence: CASSPVQTSGTYEQYF.

This chain links TRBV5-6 with TRBJ1-1, with 7 bases fitting TRBD1. Germline assignment: CDR1 SGHDT and CDR2 YYEEEE. The V and J ends lost 4 bases and 4 bases, in that order; junction bases with no gene match: 7. CDR3 size: 14 residues. For the CDR3, the DNA is TGTGCCAGCAGCAGCGACAGGGAGGTCACTGAAGCTTTCTTT. This encodes CASSSDREVTEAFF.

The chain uses TRBV11-3 and TRBJ2-1, with 8 bases fitting TRBD2. Losses at the gene ends were 8 bases for V and 7 bases for J; bases not matched to a gene: 19. CDR1 and CDR2 from the germline V gene are SGHNT and YENEEA. The CDR3 totals 17 residues. CDR3 coding DNA: TGTGCCAGCGGCCTTTGGGTAACCAGCGGGAGTTTTAATGAGCAGTTCTTC. This codes for CASGLWVTSGSFNEQFF.